This T cell receptor beta chain originates from a study of blood T cell repertoires in COVID-19. TCRdb keeps only in-frame clones here, not all; method: immunoSEQ multiplex PCR. The sample contains under 250,000 clones, under 85% of which appear only once. The sequencing input was peripheral blood. This TCR came from a human donor in a cohort sampled during active COVID-19.

The CDR3 loop is CATQGSREVQETQYF. The CDR3 DNA reads TGTGCCACCCAGGGGTCTCGTGAGGTCCAAGAGACCCAGTACTTC. The chain has TRBV24-1 and TRBJ2-5; D might be TRBD1 (6 bases). V shed 9 bases and J shed 1 base, with 17 bases lying between them. Germline V gene lookup returns CDR1 KGHDR and CDR2 SFDVKD. The length of the CDR3 is 15 residues.